This T cell receptor (beta chain) appears in the sequencing data of a study of blood T cell repertoires in COVID-19. Study context: Acute and convalescent COVID-19 specimens originated in the United States, Italy and Spain. Sample material is recorded as cDNA or gDNA derived from T cells, B-cell-depleted T cells, or PBMCs.

A single count supports this clone. CDR1 SGHRS and CDR2 YFSETQ come from the germline V gene. Trimming removed 3 bases from V and 7 bases from J; junction bases left unmatched: 4. CDR3 size: 14 residues. In the original analysis: How many nucleated cells were present was estimated from reference gene primer amplification. Repertoires were generated with immunoSEQ multiplex PCR, while TCRdb's copy carries only in-frame clones and drops some. V and J calls and clone size are as listed in that table; D and trimming were resolved from the DNA. The profile shows approximately 94,000 clones, around four fifths of them singletons.

This clonotype originated in a man between 65 and 85 years old with active or convalescent COVID-19. This chain connects TRBV5-1 to TRBJ1-6; 7 bases map to TRBD1. The source material was peripheral blood. The CDR3 spells CASSSTGSNSPLHF. The CDR3 DNA reads as TGCGCCAGCAGCTCGACAGGGTCGAATTCACCCCTCCACTTT.